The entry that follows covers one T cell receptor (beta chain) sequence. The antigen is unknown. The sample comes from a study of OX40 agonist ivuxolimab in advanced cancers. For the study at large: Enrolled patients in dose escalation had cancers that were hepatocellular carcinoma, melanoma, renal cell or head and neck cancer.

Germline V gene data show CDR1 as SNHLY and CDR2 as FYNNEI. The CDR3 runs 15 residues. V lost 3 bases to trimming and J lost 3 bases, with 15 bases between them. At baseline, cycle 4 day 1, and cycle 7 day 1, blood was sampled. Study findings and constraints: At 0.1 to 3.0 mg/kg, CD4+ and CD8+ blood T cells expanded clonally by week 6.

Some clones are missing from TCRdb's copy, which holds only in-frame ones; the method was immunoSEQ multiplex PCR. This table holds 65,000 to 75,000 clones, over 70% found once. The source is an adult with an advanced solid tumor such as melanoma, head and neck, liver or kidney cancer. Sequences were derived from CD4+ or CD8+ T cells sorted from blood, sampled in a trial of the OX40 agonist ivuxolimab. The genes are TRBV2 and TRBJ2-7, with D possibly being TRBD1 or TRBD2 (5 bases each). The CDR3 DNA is TGTGCCAGCAGTGAGAGGGACCTACCTCTCTACGAGCAGTACTTC. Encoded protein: CASSERDLPLYEQYF.